The clone carrying this TCR beta chain was detected a few times. This table comes from immunoSEQ multiplex PCR, and its TCRdb copy is limited to in-frame clones, with some not included. The sample includes 25,000 to 40,000 clones, around 74% of them seen just once. The record originates from a study of memory CD4+ T cells and cytomegalovirus serostatus. The sort gate was single viable CD3+CD4+CD8-CD45RO+ cells for memory CD4+ T cells. The V end was cut by 8 bases, the J end by 2 bases, with 13 bases between. The CDR3 loop spans 14 amino acids. CDR1 and CDR2 from the germline V gene are LNHDA and SQIVND (reference sequence).

This TCR was recovered from an adult in good health and CMV-seronegative. Some clones in this sample may be carry-over from other donors' samples. Sequencing was performed on memory CD4+ T cells from blood. The V call is TRBV19, the J call TRBJ1-5; maybe TRBD1 (6 bases). This CDR3 reads CASEQGSRNQPQHF. CDR3 nucleotide sequence: TGTGCCAGTGAGCAGGGGTCCCGCAATCAGCCCCAGCATTTT.